This T cell receptor beta chain was captured in a study of shared clonotypes between healthy human individuals. Here immunoSEQ multiplex PCR was the method, and the copy in TCRdb shows in-frame clones only, minus some. The table lists roughly 500,000 clones, around 73% of them singletons. The sample consisted of PBMCs. The sequence was collected from a woman between 35 and 50 years old in good health. Some clones in this sample may be carry-over from other donors' samples.

The CDR3 protein is CASRETGNVGNNEQFF. Written as DNA, the CDR3 is TGTGCCAGCAGGGAGACAGGGAATGTGGGGAACAATGAGCAGTTCTTC. The chain uses TRBV11-2 and TRBJ2-1; 7 bases are shared with TRBD1. CDR3 size: 16 residues. Germline V gene lookup returns CDR1 SGHAT and CDR2 FQNNGV. J lost 5 bases, V lost 6 bases, and 13 bases had no gene match.